This TCR beta chain was sequenced during a study of blood T cell repertoires in COVID-19 (dated by TCRdb to the early 2020s). About the study as a whole: The collaborator samples originated in the United States, Italy and Spain and spanned the acute and convalescent phases of COVID-19. The prospective study material was composed of cDNA or gDNA derived from T cells, B-cell-depleted T cells, or PBMCs. Deeply sampled blood TCRbeta repertoires from subjects exposed to, actively infected with, or recovered from COVID-19 were included in the dataset. The repertoires were released in a freely available public database intended as a resource for research on the immune response to SARS-CoV-2. Samples came from the ongoing ImmuneRACE study (first 160 participants) plus 1,254 subjects from 6 global collaborators. Nearly every sample came with metadata listing a de-identified subject ID, COVID-19 status, age in years and sex. Where available, HLA class I and class II types were taken from metadata supplied by the sample provider and were not determined by assay-based typing. The paper as a whole reports these results and caveats: How much clinical and demographic metadata was included differed by source and by participant, and the metadata was provided uncurated.

Each collaborating institution followed its own protocols to collect whole blood in K2EDTA tubes. Collaborator samples were shipped for TCRbeta analysis as frozen whole blood, isolated PBMCs, or DNA extracted from either sample type. From its cysteine to its phenylalanine, the CDR3 spans 14 amino acids. The DNA shown is the 42-base CDR3, in frame from base 1. V drops 6 bases and J drops 2 bases, leaving 12 bases in between. The CDR1 and CDR2 encoded by the germline V gene are SGHRS and YFSETQ. TCRbeta CDR3 regions were amplified from genomic DNA by means of the immunoSEQ Assay, a bias-controlled multiplex PCR. Regarding the original processing steps: The number of nucleated cells in each sample was estimated from the amplification of reference gene primers within the assay. To quantify the absolute abundance of each unique TCRbeta CDR3 rearrangement, sequence reads were collapsed and filtered. For each sample, productive Simpson clonality was calculated by taking the square root of Simpson's diversity index across productive rearrangements. TCRdb holds this immuneACCESS table with in-frame rearrangements only. Some clones are missing; in checked studies, unresolved V genes explain under half, and the rest has no known cause. For V, J and clone size, that table is used; D and trimming come from the DNA. This sample is represented by hundreds of thousands of clones; roughly 90% of them were singletons. The ten largest make up less than 2.5% of the sample.

On this clone: Its target antigen remains unknown. The record has no base qualities; no much larger clone is one base away.

Sequenced material: peripheral blood. This sequence originates from a man aged 18-30 years with active or convalescent COVID-19. The chain uses TRBV5-1 and TRBJ1-3, with an unclear D gene assignment. The DNA is as follows: TGCGCCAGCACTGAGAGGGCGACTGGAAACACCATATATTTT. Translation gives CASTERATGNTIYF. When the CDR3 is completed using the reference TRBV5-1 and TRBJ1-3 genes on either side, the full variable domain is KAGVTQTPRYLIKTRGQQVTLSCSPISGHRSVSWYQQTPGQGLQFLFEYFSETQRNKGNFPGRFSGRQFSNSRSEMNVSTLELGDSALYLCASTERATGNTIYFGEGSWLTVV.